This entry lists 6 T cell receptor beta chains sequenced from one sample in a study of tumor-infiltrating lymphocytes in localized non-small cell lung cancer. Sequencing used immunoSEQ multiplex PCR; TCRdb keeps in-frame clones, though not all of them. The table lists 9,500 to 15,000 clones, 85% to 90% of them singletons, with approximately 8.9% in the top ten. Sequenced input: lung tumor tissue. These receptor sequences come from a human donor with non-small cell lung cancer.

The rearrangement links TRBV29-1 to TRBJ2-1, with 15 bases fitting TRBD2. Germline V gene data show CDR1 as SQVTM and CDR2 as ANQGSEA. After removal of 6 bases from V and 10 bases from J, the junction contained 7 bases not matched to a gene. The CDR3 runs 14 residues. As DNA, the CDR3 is TGCAGCGTGGGAGGACTAGCGGGAGGGAGGGAGCAGTTCTTC. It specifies CSVGGLAGGREQFF.

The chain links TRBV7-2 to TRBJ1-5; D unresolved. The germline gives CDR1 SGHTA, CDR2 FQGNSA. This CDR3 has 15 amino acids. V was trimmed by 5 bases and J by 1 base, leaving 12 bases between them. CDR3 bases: TGTGCCAGCAGCCTCACCCCCCGGAGCAATCAGCCCCAGCATTTT. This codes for CASSLTPRSNQPQHF.

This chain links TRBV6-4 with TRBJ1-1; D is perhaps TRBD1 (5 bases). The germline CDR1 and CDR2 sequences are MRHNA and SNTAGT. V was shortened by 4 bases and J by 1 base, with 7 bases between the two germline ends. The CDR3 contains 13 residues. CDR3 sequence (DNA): TGTGCCAGCAGTGTGGGGGAGAACACTGAAGCTTTCTTT. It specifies CASSVGENTEAFF.

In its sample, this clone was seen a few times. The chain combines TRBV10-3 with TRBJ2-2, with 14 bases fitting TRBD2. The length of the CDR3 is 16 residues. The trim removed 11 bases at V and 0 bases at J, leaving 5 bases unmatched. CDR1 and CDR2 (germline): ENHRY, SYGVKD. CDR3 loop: CASGLAGDTNTGELFF. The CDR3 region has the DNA TGTGCCTCGGGACTAGCGGGGGACACGAACACCGGGGAGCTGTTTTTT.

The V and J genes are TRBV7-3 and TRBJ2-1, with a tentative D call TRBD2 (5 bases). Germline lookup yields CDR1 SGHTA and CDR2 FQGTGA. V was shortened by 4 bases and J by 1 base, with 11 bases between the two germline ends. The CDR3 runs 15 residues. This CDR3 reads CASSYGRGSYNEQFF. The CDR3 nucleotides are TGTGCCAGCAGCTATGGCCGGGGATCCTACAATGAGCAGTTCTTC.

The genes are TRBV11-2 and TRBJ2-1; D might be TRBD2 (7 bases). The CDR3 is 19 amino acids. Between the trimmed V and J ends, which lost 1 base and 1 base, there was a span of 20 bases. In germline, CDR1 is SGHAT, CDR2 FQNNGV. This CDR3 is CASSLGLAAGVSSYNEQFF. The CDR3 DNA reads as TGTGCCAGCAGCTTAGGACTAGCCGCAGGGGTTAGTTCCTACAATGAGCAGTTCTTC.